One sample yielded the 30 T cell receptor beta chains listed below, sequenced in a study of blood T cell repertoires in COVID-19. Method: immunoSEQ multiplex PCR; TCRdb's copy keeps in-frame clones and lacks some. The table shows some 120,000 clones, with about 90% occurring only once. The sample comprised peripheral blood. These receptors all come from a woman aged 60-70 years with acute or convalescent COVID-19.

The CDR3 nucleotides read TGTGCCAGCAGCTTAATCAGGGCCAATGAGCAGTTCTTC. It specifies CASSLIRANEQFF. This chain links TRBV7-6 with TRBJ2-1, with D tentatively TRBD1 (5 bases). The CDR3 is made up of 13 amino acids. Trimming cost V 2 bases and J 6 bases, with 8 bases left between them. Germline V gene lookup returns CDR1 SGHVS and CDR2 FNYEAQ.

The chain couples TRBV3-1 (or the pseudogene TRBV3-2) to TRBJ2-5; the D is unclear. Germline V lookup: CDR1 LGHDT, CDR2 YNNKEL (reference sequence). This CDR3 region has 12 residues. Trimming cost V 1 base and J 4 bases, with 4 bases left between them. The CDR3 region is CASSQAIETQYF. Here the CDR3 DNA reads TGTGCCAGCAGCCAAGCCATAGAGACCCAGTACTTC.

V gene TRBV5-1 combines with J gene TRBJ2-7; 10 bases match TRBD2. V lost 4 bases to trimming and J lost 5 bases; unmatched junction nucleotides: 9. The CDR3 has 15 residues. CDR1 is SGHRS, CDR2 YFSETQ, per germline. The CDR3 region is CASSIPSGRDHEQYF. As DNA, the CDR3 is TGCGCCAGCAGCATTCCTAGCGGGAGAGACCACGAGCAGTACTTC.

The chain employs TRBV18 and TRBJ2-7; 9 bases agree with TRBD1. The CDR3 has 15 residues. Trimming at V came to 4 bases and at J to 0 bases, leaving 4 bases not matched to a gene. Germline CDR1 reads KGHSH; CDR2 reads LQKENI. CDR3 nucleotide sequence: TGTGCCAGCTCACTGGACAGGGGACCCTCCTACGAGCAGTACGTC. Translating it yields CASSLDRGPSYEQYV.

This rearrangement joins TRBV10-2 to TRBJ1-2; 10 bases align to TRBD1. The V gene's germline CDR1 is WSHSY and CDR2 SAAADI. Trimming at V came to 7 bases and at J to 8 bases, leaving 10 bases not matched to a gene. The CDR3 consists of 14 residues. The CDR3 sequence: CASTVRQGAKGYTF. The CDR3 region has the DNA TGCGCCAGCACGGTAAGACAGGGGGCAAAGGGCTACACCTTC.

The rearrangement links TRBV7-9 to TRBJ2-1; TRBD2 matches 9 bases. The CDR3 extends over 14 amino acids. Trimming cost V 3 bases and J 7 bases; bases outside gene matches: 4. CDR1 SEHNR and CDR2 FQNEAQ come from the germline V gene (reference sequence). The CDR3 DNA sequence: TGTGCCAGCAGCTTTTGGCGGGAGGGAAATGAGCAGTTCTTC. It codes for CASSFWREGNEQFF.

The sample holds a few counts of this clone. The rearrangement links TRBV15 to TRBJ1-2; 7 bases fit TRBD1. V lost 0 bases, J lost 8 bases, and 6 bases stayed unmatched. Looked up from germline, CDR1 is LNHNV and CDR2 is YYDKDF (reference sequence). The CDR3 totals 14 residues. The CDR3 DNA reads as TGTGCCACCAGCAGAGAAAAGGGGGCAGGAGGCTACACCTTC. This codes for CATSREKGAGGYTF. Full variable domain (outside the CDR3, taken from reference TRBV15 and TRBJ1-2): DAMVIQNPRYQVTQFGKPVTLSCSQTLNHNVMYWYQQKSSQAPKLLFHYYDKDFNNEADTPDNFQSRRPNTSFCFLDIRSPGLGDTAMYLCATSREKGAGGYTFGSGTRLTVV.

The J gene is TRBJ1-1, the V gene TRBV2, with a possible D match to TRBD1 (5 bases). V was pared by 1 base and J by 6 bases, with 15 bases between. CDR1 and CDR2 (germline): SNHLY, FYNNEI. This CDR3 has 15 amino acids. The CDR3 DNA reads as TGTGCCAGCAGTGAAGGACAGACCCGGGGGGCTGAAGCTTTCTTT. This encodes CASSEGQTRGAEAFF.

The chain recombines TRBV7-3 with TRBJ2-1, with 8 bases matching TRBD2. Germline trimming cut 4 bases from V and 7 bases from J; bases unmatched to any gene: 9. The CDR3 has 15 amino acids. CDR1 is SGHTA and CDR2 is FQGTGA in the germline V gene. DNA for the CDR3: TGTGCCAGCAGCTCGGTAGCGGGATTTAGTAATGAGCAGTTCTTC. The encoded protein is CASSSVAGFSNEQFF.

V gene TRBV21-1 combines with J gene TRBJ1-5; TRBD1, the D gene given by the table, was not confirmed from the DNA. TRBV21-1 is annotated as a pseudogene. CDR3 length equals 17 residues. CDR3 loop: CASSKVKTVYSNQPQHF. In DNA form, the CDR3 reads TGTGCCAGCAGCAAAGTAAAGACAGTTTATAGCAATCAGCCCCAGCATTTT.

The J gene is TRBJ2-2, the V gene TRBV28; 7 bases match TRBD2. Trimming took 6 bases from V and 3 from J; bases not matched to a gene: 13. The CDR3 loop spans 17 amino acids. CDR1 is MDHEN and CDR2 is SYDVKM in the germline V gene. CDR3: CASSLPGRLGDTGELFF. CDR3 DNA: TGTGCCAGCAGCCTACCCGGGAGGTTGGGGGACACCGGGGAGCTGTTTTTT.

This clone was counted once. This chain uses TRBV30 with TRBJ2-3, with 14 bases lining up with TRBD2. This CDR3 spans 16 amino acids. The germline V gene encodes CDR1 GTSNPN and CDR2 SVGIG (reference sequence). The trim removed 2 bases at V and 4 bases at J, leaving 5 bases unmatched. CDR3 DNA sequence: TGTGCCTGGAGTACCGGGACTAGCGGGAGATCAGATACGCAGTATTTT. Amino acids: CAWSTGTSGRSDTQYF.

This clone was seen a single time. CDR3 amino acids: CSVEGREGWGNIQYF. The DNA for the CDR3 is TGCAGCGTTGAAGGCAGGGAAGGGTGGGGAAACATTCAGTACTTC. The V call is TRBV29-1, the J call TRBJ2-4, with D perhaps matching TRBD1 (5 bases). Germline CDR1 SQVTM, CDR2 ANQGSEA. V was cut by 1 base and J by 6 bases, with 16 bases left in between. The CDR3 runs to 15 residues.

The V call is TRBV5-5, the J call TRBJ1-2; 9 bases map to TRBD1. The germline V gene has CDR1 SGHKS and CDR2 YYEKEE (reference sequence). The CDR3 is 16 amino acids. V lost 5 bases to trimming and J lost 1 base; unmatched junction nucleotides: 9. CDR3 region: CASSFNRGRVNYGYTF. The DNA for the CDR3 is TGTGCCAGCAGTTTTAACAGGGGGCGCGTTAACTATGGCTACACCTTC.

V is TRBV3-1 (or the pseudogene TRBV3-2) and J is TRBJ2-7; 10 nucleotides match TRBD2. The CDR3 consists of 15 residues. V dropped 0 bases and J dropped 7; count of bases not matched to a gene: 6. Germline loops: CDR1 LGHDT, CDR2 YNNKEL (reference sequence). The CDR3 region is CASSQDASGSGEQYF. The CDR3 DNA reads as TGTGCCAGCAGCCAAGACGCTAGCGGGAGTGGAGAGCAGTACTTC.

The chain is built from TRBV2 and TRBJ1-2; no definite D call. Between the trimmed V and J ends, which lost 8 bases and 1 base, there was a span of 17 bases. CDR1 and CDR2 (germline): SNHLY, FYNNEI. The CDR3 runs 15 residues. This chain's CDR3 is CASSLGGKNNYGYTF. The CDR3 DNA sequence: TGTGCCAGCTCCCTCGGAGGGAAGAATAACTATGGCTACACCTTC.

The chain links TRBV28 to TRBJ1-5; D may be TRBD1 (5 bases). V was pared by 5 bases and J by 0 bases, with 14 bases between. Per the germline V gene, CDR1 is MDHEN and CDR2 is SYDVKM. The CDR3 spans 16 residues. The CDR3 nucleotides read TGTGCCAGCAGTCCCTCTGGCAGGGATAGCAATCAGCCCCAGCATTTT. Encoded protein: CASSPSGRDSNQPQHF.

The chain employs TRBV28 and TRBJ1-4, with TRBD1 matching over 9 bases. This CDR3 spans 15 amino acids. Germline CDR1 is MDHEN and CDR2 is SYDVKM. The junction had 11 bases not matched to a gene; V was cut back by 5 bases and J by 10 bases. Here the CDR3 DNA reads TGTGCCAGCAGTCGTACACGGACAGGGGTTTTAAAACTGTTTTTT. Translation: CASSRTRTGVLKLFF.

The V gene is TRBV28, the J gene TRBJ2-5, with 12 bases that match TRBD2. The CDR3 consists of 16 residues. Germline V CDR1 and CDR2: MDHEN, SYDVKM. The ends lost 3 bases at V and 6 bases at J; junction bases unmatched: 8. Here the CDR3 reads CASSFPTSGREKTQYF. The CDR3 DNA reads as TGTGCCAGCAGTTTCCCGACTAGCGGGAGAGAAAAGACCCAGTACTTC.

The genes are TRBV28 and TRBJ1-3; TRBD1 might be the D (6 bases). The V end was cut by 6 bases, the J end by 2 bases, with 11 bases between. In germline, CDR1 is MDHEN, CDR2 SYDVKM. This CDR3 spans 14 amino acids. The CDR3 DNA reads TGTGCCAGCAGACCCTACAGGGCTGGAAACACCATATATTTT. Translation gives CASRPYRAGNTIYF.

CDR3: CASRSGLLSSGANVLTF. The CDR3 DNA sequence: TGTGCCAGCAGATCGGGACTTCTTTCCTCTGGGGCCAACGTCCTGACTTTC. The chain uses TRBV2 and TRBJ2-6; D is perhaps TRBD2 (6 bases). The V and J ends lost 6 bases and 0 bases respectively, with 15 bases between them. The germline CDR1 and CDR2 sequences are SNHLY and FYNNEI. CDR3 size: 17 residues.

The J gene is TRBJ1-2, the V gene TRBV28, with D unclear. This CDR3 has 14 amino acids. Germline V CDR1 and CDR2: MDHEN, SYDVKM. Trimming removed 5 bases at V and 2 bases at J, with 12 bases between. The CDR3 here is CASSPPGGNYGYTF. CDR3 nucleotides: TGTGCCAGCAGTCCCCCTGGAGGGAACTATGGCTACACCTTC.

The genes are TRBV6-5 and TRBJ1-2, with TRBD1 as a possible D gene (6 bases). The CDR3 sequence is 13 residues long. The germline V gene has CDR1 MNHEY and CDR2 SVGAGI. DNA of the CDR3: TGTGCTAGCGAGGGACAACGGGGCTATGGCTACACCTTC. Protein: CASEGQRGYGYTF.

V gene TRBV5-1 combines with J gene TRBJ2-7; 9 bases are a match to TRBD2. CDR3 size: 14 residues. The V gene end was trimmed by 4 bases and the J gene end by 0 bases; junction bases not matched to a gene: 2. Germline CDR1 reads SGHRS; CDR2 reads YFSETQ. The CDR3 coding sequence is TGCGCCAGCAGCCTTAGCGGGAGCTCCTACGAGCAGTACTTC. It specifies CASSLSGSSYEQYF.

The chain is built from TRBV25-1 and TRBJ2-3; D is undetermined. The V end lost 5 bases, the J end lost 4 bases, and 7 bases lay between the germline ends. The CDR3 has 12 residues. CDR1 is MGHDK, CDR2 SYGVNS, per germline. CDR3 DNA: TGTGCCAGCAGTCGCGTAGCAGATACGCAGTATTTT. This gives the protein CASSRVADTQYF.

V and J are TRBV5-1 and TRBJ2-1; 9 bases are shared with TRBD1. The CDR3 consists of 15 residues. Trimming cost V 4 bases and J 2 bases; bases outside gene matches: 4. Per the germline V gene, CDR1 is SGHRS and CDR2 is YFSETQ. The CDR3 is CASSLRTGAYNEQFF. For the CDR3, the DNA is TGCGCCAGCAGCCTCCGGACAGGGGCCTACAATGAGCAGTTCTTC.

The chain is built from TRBV3-1 (or the pseudogene TRBV3-2) and TRBJ1-2; 8 bases align to TRBD1. CDR1 LGHDT and CDR2 YNNKEL come from the germline V gene (reference sequence). The CDR3 totals 13 residues. V was clipped by 4 bases and J by 3 bases; unmatched bases: 1. The CDR3 protein is CASSPTGDYGYTF. In nucleotides, the CDR3 is TGTGCCAGCAGCCCGACAGGGGACTATGGCTACACCTTC.

The V and J genes are TRBV5-4 and TRBJ2-7, with 12 bases lining up with TRBD2. Germline assignment: CDR1 SGHNT and CDR2 YYREEE (reference sequence). Germline trimming cut 0 bases from V and 7 bases from J; bases unmatched to any gene: 5. The CDR3 has 15 residues. The CDR3 sequence: CASSLEGLAGGEQYF. CDR3 bases: TGTGCCAGCAGCTTGGAGGGGCTAGCGGGAGGGGAGCAGTACTTC. Full variable domain (rest looked up from reference TRBV5-4 and TRBJ2-7): ETGVTQSPTHLIKTRGQQVTLRCSSQSGHNTVSWYQQALGQGPQFIFQYYREEENGRGNFPPRFSGLQFPNYSSELNVNALELDDSALYLCASSLEGLAGGEQYFGPGTRLTVT.

The chain is built from TRBV7-8 and TRBJ1-5; D is perhaps TRBD1 (6 bases). CDR3 length: 15 amino acids. Trimming removed 5 bases from V and 5 bases from J, with 16 bases in between. Germline CDR1 SGHVS, CDR2 FQNEAQ. CDR3 protein: CASSGVRGFHQPQHF. The CDR3 DNA is TGTGCCAGCAGCGGGGTCAGGGGATTTCATCAGCCCCAGCATTTT.

The chain joins TRBV28 to TRBJ1-2; perhaps TRBD1 as D (6 bases). Germline-derived CDR1 and CDR2 are MDHEN and SYDVKM. V was shortened by 4 bases and J by 7 bases, with 22 bases between the two germline ends. There are 16 residues in the CDR3. The CDR3 region has the DNA TGTGCCAGCAGTTCCCCGGCAGGGGCCATACGCAGTGGCTACACCTTC. It yields the protein CASSSPAGAIRSGYTF.